This TCR beta chain was obtained from a study of T cells in Graves' hyperthyroidism and ophthalmopathy. The investigators amplified TCR beta CDR3 regions from RNA transcripts. The TCR CDR3 was amplified in a first-round RT-PCR using the HTBI primer set. From the multiplex PCR reads, TCRdb called clonotypes with MiXCR, one entry per CDR3 protein. This sample has 300,000 or so distinct CDR3 sequences, with 21% found just once. This clonotype was seen repeatedly, ten times or more. The CDR3 has 16 residues. Germline CDR1 is MNHEY and CDR2 is SMNVEV (reference sequence). Trimming took 6 bases from V and 0 from J; bases not matched to a gene: 5.

The TCR originated in a woman aged 50 to 60 with Graves' hyperthyroidism. The sequenced sample was blood. The gene calls are TRBV27 and TRBJ2-2, with TRBD1 matching 9 bases. This chain's CDR3 is CASRLGQGTNTGELFF. The CDR3 DNA follows: TGTGCCAGCAGACTAGGACAGGGGACGAACACCGGGGAGCTGTTTTTT.